The 22 T cell receptor beta chains below were found in one sample sequenced in a study of blood T cell repertoires in acute mononucleosis. The table came from immunoSEQ multiplex PCR; TCRdb's copy has only in-frame clones and leaves some out. Here the sample spans 7,000 to 9,000 clones, less than 30% being singletons. Regarding time point: acute infectious mononucleosis, at clinical presentation within 2 weeks of symptom onset (visit 1). The sample here was EBV YVL epitope tetramer+ CD8+ T cells sorted from PBMCs, taken during acute infectious mononucleosis. This sample's subset: CD8 T cells binding a tetramer with EBV BRLF1 109-117 peptide (YVL-BR). The receptors come from a woman between 18 and 30 years old with infectious mononucleosis caused by EBV.

Comment on this clone: A far larger clone is just one base off, so this is likely a read error. The V gene is TRBV18, the J gene TRBJ2-1; no clear D gene. The CDR3 covers 14 residues. The V gene lost 0 bases and the J gene lost 10 bases, with 13 bases spanning the gap. CDR1 and CDR2 from the germline V gene are KGHSH and LQKENI. In DNA, the CDR3 is TGTGCCAGCTCACCACCGAAGACGGTCTACGAGCAGTTCTTC. Amino acid sequence: CASSPPKTVYEQFF.

Concerning this clone itself: A read error likely explains this, since a far larger clone differs by one base. The sample carries other DNA sequences with the same CDR3. The genes are TRBV7-7 and TRBJ2-3; D is unresolved. Germline V gene sequence: CDR1 SSHAT, CDR2 FNYEAQ (reference sequence). The CDR3 loop spans 14 amino acids. The CDR3 is CASSPGTHTDTQYF. The DNA for the CDR3 is TGTGCTAGCAGCCCCGGAACACACACAGATACGCAGTATTTT. The full variable domain, completed using reference TRBV7-7 and TRBJ2-3, is GAGVSQSPRYKVTKRGQDVTLRCDPISSHATLYWYQQALGQGPEFLTYFNYEAQPDKSGLPSDRFSAERPEGSISTLTIQRTEQRDSAMYRCASSPGTHTDTQYFGPGTRLTVL.

This clone came up a few times. This chain joins TRBV5-6 and TRBJ2-7; D gene ambiguous. Trimming shortened V by 3 bases and J by 6 bases, and 19 bases separated the two germline ends. Germline lookup yields CDR1 SGHDT and CDR2 YYEEEE. CDR3 size: 15 residues. CDR3 sequence: CASSSPTVLGGEQYF. The CDR3 coding sequence is TGTGCCAGCAGCTCTCCGACTGTCCTTGGCGGCGAGCAGTACTTC.

A note on this clone: Since a far larger clone is one base different, this is likely a read error. The sample holds other DNA sequences that translate to the same CDR3. The chain joins TRBV6-5 to TRBJ2-5; 7 nucleotides agree with TRBD1. Germline assignment: CDR1 MNHEY and CDR2 SVGAGI. CDR3 length: 15 residues. The CDR3 protein is CASRQLTGSGETQYF. DNA of the CDR3: TGTGCGAGCAGGCAGTTGACAGGGAGTGGAGAGACCCAGTACTTC.

This clone has just one count. A junction boundary mismatches the germline segment, possibly from a read error. The V gene is TRBV6-5, the J gene TRBJ2-1; TRBD2 might be the D (6 bases). In germline, CDR1 is MNHEY, CDR2 SVGAGI. This CDR3 has 13 residues. CDR3 amino acids: CATSDWGVGEQFF. In nucleotides, the CDR3 is TGTGCCACCAGTGATTGGGGGGTCGGTGAGCAGTTCTTC.

In this sample, this clone turned up a few times. The chain couples TRBV7-6 to TRBJ2-1, with TRBD2 matching over 12 bases. Looked up from germline, CDR1 is SGHVS and CDR2 is FNYEAQ. The trim removed 3 bases at V and 6 bases at J, leaving 6 bases unmatched. This CDR3 comprises 16 residues. The CDR3 loop reads CASSFGLAGPLNEQFF. The CDR3 DNA reads as TGTGCCAGCAGCTTTGGACTAGCGGGACCCCTCAATGAGCAGTTCTTC.

A note on this clone: The junction and the germline gene differ at one end; a read error may be behind it. The chain employs TRBV6-4 and TRBJ2-5; maybe TRBD2 (6 bases). This CDR3 is 17 amino acids long. Germline CDR1 MRHNA, CDR2 SNTAGT. CDR3 nucleotides: TGTGCCAGCAGTTACTCCACGGGACTGGCTTACCAAGAGACCCAGTACTTC. Its protein is CASSYSTGLAYQETQYF.

This clone showed up just a few times. The chain joins TRBV5-5 to TRBJ2-1; TRBD2 aligns across 9 bases. Germline assignment: CDR1 SGHKS and CDR2 YYEKEE (reference sequence). The CDR3 is 17 residues long. Unmatched junction bases numbered 12, after V lost 3 bases and J lost 5 bases. The chain's CDR3 is CASSSPPLAGDHNEQFF. CDR3 nucleotides: TGTGCCAGCAGCTCCCCCCCATTAGCGGGGGACCACAATGAGCAGTTCTTC.

This clone showed up just a few times. A read error is the likely source, as a far larger clone sits one nucleotide away. The chain links TRBV4-2 to TRBJ2-1; tentative D call: TRBD2 (6 bases). V was trimmed by 1 base and J by 8 bases, leaving 9 bases between them. This CDR3 spans 13 amino acids. CDR1 and CDR2 from the germline V gene are LGHNA and YNFKEQ. The CDR3, as DNA: TGTGCCAGCAGCCAAGTAGGGGAGGATGAGCAGTTCTTC. This codes for CASSQVGEDEQFF.

This clone has only a few counts. The gene calls are TRBV7-3 and TRBJ1-1; no clear D. The CDR3 covers 15 residues. V lost 5 bases to trimming and J lost 3 bases, with 16 bases between them. Per germline, CDR1 SGHTA and CDR2 FQGTGA. For the CDR3, the DNA is TGTGCCAGCAGCCCGACTAGGGCCGGGGACACTGAAGCTTTCTTT. This gives the protein CASSPTRAGDTEAFF. Full variable domain (rest looked up from reference TRBV7-3 and TRBJ1-1): GAGVSQTPSNKVTEKGKYVELRCDPISGHTALYWYRQSLGQGPEFLIYFQGTGAADDSGLPNDRFFAVRPEGSVSTLKIQRTERGDSAVYLCASSPTRAGDTEAFFGQGTRLTVV.

By share, this clone counts as medium-sized. The chain carries TRBV30 and TRBJ2-1; D ambiguous. The CDR3 contains 14 residues. V was shortened by 1 base and J by 0 bases, with 7 bases between the two germline ends. Germline V gene lookup returns CDR1 GTSNPN and CDR2 SVGIG (reference sequence). CDR3 amino acids: CAWSGVPSYNEQFF. CDR3 in DNA: TGTGCCTGGAGTGGTGTGCCCTCCTACAATGAGCAGTTCTTC.

The chain recombines TRBV27 with TRBJ2-1, with D maybe TRBD1 (5 bases). Germline V gives CDR1 MNHEY, CDR2 SMNVEV (reference sequence). Trimming took 7 bases from V and 8 from J, leaving 12 bases between them. CDR3 length: 12 amino acids. Written as DNA, the CDR3 is TGTGCCAGCATTCTGATAGGGGATGAGCAGTTCTTC. This encodes CASILIGDEQFF.

This clone is judged medium-sized (0.01 to 0.1%). CDR3 in amino acids: CAITPLAGSVDEQFF. CDR3 bases: TGTGCCATCACTCCACTAGCGGGGTCGGTCGATGAGCAGTTCTTC. This rearrangement joins TRBV10-3 to TRBJ2-1, with 10 bases that match TRBD2. CDR3 size: 15 residues. V trimming: 7 bases; J trimming: 8 bases; junction bases outside the gene matches: 11. Germline V lookup: CDR1 ENHRY, CDR2 SYGVKD.

This clone was recorded many times. The rearrangement joins TRBV11-3 to TRBJ2-5; TRBD2 agrees at 8 bases. CDR3 length equals 15 residues. The ends lost 2 bases at V and 4 bases at J; junction bases unmatched: 6. CDR1 is SGHNT and CDR2 is YENEEA in the germline V gene. The CDR3, as DNA: TGTGCCAGCAGCTTACTGGCGGGGGGTGGAGAGACCCAGTACTTC. Translating gives CASSLLAGGGETQYF.

On this clone itself: The junction departs from the called germline gene at one end, perhaps through a read error. Other DNA sequences in the sample encode the same CDR3. The V gene is TRBV11-2, the J gene TRBJ2-7, with D possibly matching TRBD2 (6 bases). This CDR3 has 15 residues. Germline CDR1 reads SGHAT; CDR2 reads FQNNGV. CDR3 nucleotide sequence: TGCGCCAGCAGCCCGGGAACGGGGGAAGGGTACGAGCAGTACTTC. This translates into CASSPGTGEGYEQYF.

This sequence joins TRBV28 and TRBJ1-5, with D uncertain. The CDR3 runs to 14 residues. Per the germline V gene, CDR1 is MDHEN and CDR2 is SYDVKM. Trimming pared 5 bases from V and 1 base from J, leaving 9 bases between. The CDR3 is CASSLLGSNQPQHF. The CDR3, as DNA: TGTGCCAGCAGTCTCTTAGGAAGCAATCAGCCCCAGCATTTT. The full variable domain, in which reference TRBV28 and TRBJ1-5 provide the parts outside the CDR3, is DVKVTQSSRYLVKRTGEKVFLECVQDMDHENMFWYRQDPGLGLRLIYFSYDVKMKEKGDIPEGYSVSREKKERFSLILESASTNQTSMYLCASSLLGSNQPQHFGDGTRLSIL.

This sequence joins TRBV7-2 and TRBJ2-7; 7 positions match TRBD2. Trimming removed 6 bases from V and 3 bases from J; junction bases left unmatched: 8. Germline V gene lookup returns CDR1 SGHTA and CDR2 FQGNSA. CDR3 size: 14 residues. The CDR3 DNA sequence: TGTGCCAGCAGGCCTGTGGGGGGGGACTACGAGCAGTACTTC. Translation gives CASRPVGGDYEQYF.

About this clone: A read error is likely here: a far larger clone is one base away. This sequence joins TRBV15 and TRBJ2-7, with 9 bases fitting TRBD2. The length of the CDR3 is 14 residues. The J segment lost 3 bases and the V segment lost 8 bases, leaving 8 bases of the junction unmatched. CDR1 LNHNV and CDR2 YYDKDF come from the germline V gene (reference sequence). CDR3 sequence (DNA): TGTGCCACCCGCATGGGACTAGCTGACTACGAGCAGTACTTC. Its protein product is CATRMGLADYEQYF.

The sample holds many counts of this clone. It may be a read error: a sequence one base away is much more abundant. This chain links TRBV10-3 with TRBJ2-7; D might be TRBD1 (5 bases). Per the germline V gene, CDR1 is ENHRY and CDR2 is SYGVKD. CDR3 length: 15 amino acids. Trimming cost V 10 bases and J 5 bases, with 24 bases left between them. The CDR3 region is CASSATDSRHDEQYF. CDR3 nucleotides: TGTGCCAGCAGCGCCACTGACAGCCGGCATGACGAGCAGTACTTC.

The genes are TRBV10-3 and TRBJ1-1; 7 nucleotides agree with TRBD1. Germline loops: CDR1 ENHRY, CDR2 SYGVKD. The CDR3 contains 13 residues. The junction had 10 bases not matched to a gene; V was cut back by 10 bases and J by 5 bases. The CDR3 DNA reads TGTGCCAGCAGCCGACAGGGACGGACTGAAGCTTTCTTT. Amino acids: CASSRQGRTEAFF.

The chain carries TRBV9 and TRBJ2-1, with D possibly being TRBD1 (5 bases). Germline-derived CDR1 and CDR2 are SGDLS and YYNGEE. This CDR3 region has 15 residues. Deletions cut 5 bases from V and 9 bases from J, with 21 bases between. The CDR3 sequence: CASSPDIGWGGEQFF. The CDR3 region has the DNA TGTGCCAGCAGTCCCGACATCGGTTGGGGCGGTGAGCAGTTCTTC.

For this clone: This CDR3 is missing its conserved last phenylalanine or tryptophan, likely due to a read error. Because the CDR3's place on the DNA is in doubt, the DNA is left out and the CDR3 is given as listed by TCRdb. The chain joins TRBV7-3 to TRBJ2-2; whether TRBD2, the table's D call, matches the DNA was not checked. The CDR3 spans 16 residues, counting both ends. Per the germline V gene, CDR1 is SGHTA and CDR2 is FQGTGA. CDR3 sequence: CASSLTYGGAGELFFL.